The 28 T cell receptor beta chains reported below all come from one sample, sequenced in a study of CD8 T cells in Susac syndrome. Reverse transcription of about 0.5 to 1 ug RNA was performed with random hexamers. MiXCR, applied by TCRdb to the immunoSEQ multiplex PCR reads, yields one record per CDR3 protein. The sample has around 120,000 distinct CDR3 sequences; roughly 94% are singletons. Input material: CD4+ T cells from PBMCs. Source of these receptors: a human donor with multiple sclerosis.

The chain joins TRBV30 to TRBJ2-1, with 10 bases that match TRBD1. CDR3 size: 14 residues. The germline V gene encodes CDR1 GTSNPN and CDR2 SVGIG (reference sequence). The trim removed 3 bases at V and 7 bases at J, leaving 6 bases unmatched. The CDR3 here is CAWRRTGGRNEQFF. The DNA for the CDR3 is TGTGCCTGGAGGAGGACAGGGGGACGAAATGAGCAGTTCTTC.

The J gene is TRBJ1-1, the V gene TRBV7-2; no clear D gene. This CDR3 is built from 14 residues. Germline V gene data show CDR1 as SGHTA and CDR2 as FQGNSA. V was trimmed by 2 bases and J by 1 base, leaving 8 bases between them. The CDR3 DNA is TGTGCCAGCAGCTTATTTAGTGGGAACACTGAAGCTTTCTTT. It encodes CASSLFSGNTEAFF.

The chain uses TRBV20-1 and TRBJ2-7; D uncertain. The CDR3 totals 13 residues. V lost 3 bases to trimming and J lost 6 bases, with 15 bases between them. Germline assignment: CDR1 DFQATT and CDR2 SNEGSKA (reference sequence). CDR3: CSASHPGLGEQYF. CDR3 nucleotide sequence: TGCAGTGCTAGCCACCCAGGCCTCGGCGAGCAGTACTTC.

The chain is built from TRBV3-1 and TRBJ2-3, with 8 bases matching TRBD2. The CDR3 has 15 residues. Looked up from germline, CDR1 is LGHDT and CDR2 is YNNKEL (reference sequence). The V segment lost 4 bases and the J segment 4 bases; nucleotides outside the gene matches: 7. The CDR3 region has the DNA TGTGCCAGCAGCCGCGGGACTAGGTATGCAGATACGCAGTATTTT. Translation gives CASSRGTRYADTQYF.

This sequence joins TRBV20-1 and TRBJ2-1; no clear D gene. The V end was cut by 6 bases, the J end by 2 bases, with 5 bases between. Germline V CDR1 and CDR2: DFQATT, SNEGSKA (reference sequence). The CDR3 sequence is 11 residues long. The CDR3 region is CSAPTYNEQFF. CDR3 coding DNA: TGCAGTGCGCCCACCTACAATGAGCAGTTCTTC.

This chain uses TRBV12-3 or TRBV12-4 with TRBJ1-5; D is possibly TRBD1 (5 bases). Between the trimmed V and J ends, which lost 4 bases and 3 bases, there was a span of 10 bases. The CDR3 is made up of 14 amino acids. CDR3 in DNA: TGTGCCAGCAGTTCTACAGGTTTCAATCAGCCCCAGCATTTT. Translating gives CASSSTGFNQPQHF.

The chain links TRBV27 to TRBJ2-7, with 7 bases that match TRBD1. The CDR3 has 14 amino acids. The junction had 11 bases not matched to a gene; V was cut back by 5 bases and J by 7 bases. The germline V gene has CDR1 MNHEY and CDR2 SMNVEV (reference sequence). Here the CDR3 reads CASSTLQGFKEQYF. CDR3 bases: TGTGCCAGCAGTACACTACAGGGGTTCAAAGAGCAGTACTTC.

The chain combines TRBV5-6 with TRBJ2-7; 7 bases agree with TRBD2. The germline V gene encodes CDR1 SGHDT and CDR2 YYEEEE. CDR3 length: 17 residues. The V gene end was trimmed by 3 bases and the J gene end by 1 base; junction bases not matched to a gene: 13. CDR3 residues: CASSSRTSPWGSYEQYF. CDR3 nucleotides: TGTGCCAGCAGCTCCCGGACTAGTCCCTGGGGATCCTACGAGCAGTACTTC.

This clonotype was observed once. The chain links TRBV20-1 to TRBJ1-1; D gene ambiguous. CDR1 and CDR2 from the germline V gene are DFQATT and SNEGSKA (reference sequence). V was pared by 0 bases and J by 4 bases, with 12 bases between. The CDR3 is made up of 14 amino acids. Written as DNA, the CDR3 is TGCAGTGCTAGAGATATCGGCGGCCCCACTGAAGCTTTCTTT. Amino acids: CSARDIGGPTEAFF.

The chain combines TRBV29-1 with TRBJ1-4; the D is unclear. The CDR3 loop spans 13 amino acids. The ends were cut back, 5 bases at V and 7 bases at J, with 14 bases in the middle. Germline V CDR1 and CDR2: SQVTM, ANQGSEA. CDR3 protein: CSVSPAKGEKLFF. CDR3 coding DNA: TGCAGCGTTTCCCCCGCGAAGGGTGAAAAACTGTTTTTT.

This chain uses TRBV6-5 with TRBJ2-3; D is ambiguous. V shed 0 bases and J shed 3 bases, with 4 bases lying between them. The CDR3 runs to 13 residues. Germline-derived CDR1 and CDR2 are MNHEY and SVGAGI. In DNA form, the CDR3 reads TGTGCCAGCAGTTACTCGGGAACAGATACGCAGTATTTT. It specifies CASSYSGTDTQYF.

This rearrangement joins TRBV12-3 or TRBV12-4 to TRBJ2-7, with TRBD1 matching 8 bases. With 6 bases clipped from V and 2 bases from J, the junction kept 6 bases outside the gene matches. This CDR3 region has 14 residues. The CDR3 is CASSAGQVTYEQYF. Written as DNA, the CDR3 is TGTGCCAGCAGCGCGGGACAGGTAACCTACGAGCAGTACTTC.

This chain links TRBV2 with TRBJ2-1; a possible D gene is TRBD2 (5 bases). The CDR3 covers 14 residues. Germline V gene data show CDR1 as SNHLY and CDR2 as FYNNEI. V was shortened by 5 bases and J by 7 bases, with 15 bases between the two germline ends. In nucleotides, the CDR3 is TGTGCCAGCAGTTCAAGCGGAGTGGGAAATGAGCAGTTCTTC. Translated: CASSSSGVGNEQFF. The variable domain in full, completed from reference TRBV2 and TRBJ2-1, reads EPEVTQTPSHQVTQMGQEVILRCVPISNHLYFYWYRQILGQKVEFLVSFYNNEISEKSEIFDDQFSVERPDGSNFTLKIRSTKLEDSAMYFCASSSSGVGNEQFFGPGTRLTVL.

The V and J genes are TRBV2 and TRBJ2-3; 7 nucleotides line up with TRBD1. CDR1 and CDR2 from the germline V gene are SNHLY and FYNNEI. This CDR3 comprises 14 residues. The V segment lost 6 bases and the J segment 5 bases; nucleotides outside the gene matches: 8. CDR3 coding DNA: TGTGCCAGCAGCCCCCGACAGGGAGAAGATACGCAGTATTTT. It is translated as CASSPRQGEDTQYF.

The chain links TRBV27 to TRBJ2-7; D perhaps matches TRBD1 (5 bases). The CDR3 is 13 amino acids. The germline gives CDR1 MNHEY, CDR2 SMNVEV (reference sequence). The V end lost 5 bases, the J end lost 2 bases, and 10 bases lay between the germline ends. CDR3: CASSRQGPYEQYF. The CDR3 DNA reads as TGTGCCAGCAGTCGGCAGGGCCCCTACGAGCAGTACTTC.

This clonotype was seen only a few times. The chain has TRBV7-9 and TRBJ2-5; D may match TRBD1 or TRBD2 (5 bases each). The germline V gene encodes CDR1 SEHNR and CDR2 FQNEAQ (reference sequence). The CDR3 sequence is 12 residues long. Trimming shortened V by 5 bases and J by 5 bases, and 9 bases separated the two germline ends. In DNA form, the CDR3 reads TGTGCCAGCAGCCCCGAGGGGGAGACCCAGTACTTC. It is translated as CASSPEGETQYF. Filled out from reference TRBV7-9 and TRBJ2-5, the complete variable domain reads DTGVSQNPRHKITKRGQNVTFRCDPISEHNRLYWYRQTLGQGPEFLTYFQNEAQLEKSRLLSDRFSAERPKGSFSTLEIQRTEQGDSAMYLCASSPEGETQYFGPGTRLLVL.

The chain joins TRBV4-1 to TRBJ1-5, with D maybe TRBD1 (5 bases). Germline V gene sequence: CDR1 MGHRA, CDR2 YSYEKL. V lost 1 base to trimming and J lost 5 bases, with 9 bases between them. The CDR3 is 14 residues long. In DNA form, the CDR3 reads TGCGCCAGCAGCCAAGTAGGGGAAGATCAGCCCCAGCATTTT. It codes for CASSQVGEDQPQHF.

This chain links TRBV20-1 with TRBJ2-4; 8 bases are a match to TRBD1. The CDR3 totals 14 residues. The V gene end was trimmed by 0 bases and the J gene end by 6 bases; junction bases not matched to a gene: 4. Germline V gene lookup returns CDR1 DFQATT and CDR2 SNEGSKA (reference sequence). CDR3 in amino acids: CSARETGALNIQYF. CDR3 in DNA: TGCAGTGCTAGAGAGACAGGGGCCCTAAACATTCAGTACTTC.

The CDR3 spells CARQQGASGELFF. In DNA, the CDR3 is TGTGCCAGGCAACAGGGGGCGAGCGGGGAGCTGTTTTTT. This chain uses TRBV7-9 with TRBJ2-2, with 9 bases that match TRBD1. V lost 9 bases to trimming and J lost 7 bases; unmatched junction nucleotides: 6. This CDR3 spans 13 amino acids. Germline values: CDR1 SEHNR, CDR2 FQNEAQ (reference sequence).

This clonotype was seen just once. The chain uses TRBV7-2 and TRBJ2-1, with D uncertain. CDR3 length equals 13 residues. The ends were cut back, 5 bases at V and 6 bases at J, with 11 bases in the middle. Per the germline V gene, CDR1 is SGHTA and CDR2 is FQGNSA. CDR3 region: CASSLGLLNEQFF. CDR3 nucleotide sequence: TGTGCCAGCAGCCTAGGGCTGCTCAATGAGCAGTTCTTC.

The chain is built from TRBV27 and TRBJ1-2; D is unresolved. The CDR3 runs 14 residues. Trimming took off 6 bases at V and 0 bases at J, with 11 bases between the two ends. Germline loops: CDR1 MNHEY, CDR2 SMNVEV (reference sequence). The CDR3 region has the DNA TGTGCCAGCAGCGACGAGGGCTCTAACTATGGCTACACCTTC. It translates to CASSDEGSNYGYTF.

The chain couples TRBV6-5 to TRBJ2-2; D is perhaps TRBD2 (7 bases). V dropped 7 bases and J dropped 2 bases, with 8 bases sitting between them. Germline CDR1 MNHEY, CDR2 SVGAGI. The CDR3 runs to 13 residues. The CDR3 spells CASTGGNTGELFF. The CDR3 DNA follows: TGTGCCAGCACGGGGGGCAACACCGGGGAGCTGTTTTTT.

This clonotype was picked up one time. V usage is TRBV20-1 and J usage is TRBJ2-1; the match to TRBD2 covers 8 bases. The length of the CDR3 is 15 residues. The germline V gene encodes CDR1 DFQATT and CDR2 SNEGSKA (reference sequence). V lost 6 bases, J lost 7 bases, and 14 bases stayed unmatched. The CDR3 DNA follows: TGCAGTGCCACCGGGACTAGGCAATGGGAGAATGAGCAGTTCTTC. It translates to CSATGTRQWENEQFF.

This clonotype was observed once. V gene TRBV12-5 combines with J gene TRBJ2-7; a possible D gene is TRBD1 (5 bases). Trimming took 6 bases from V and 5 from J, leaving 20 bases between them. This CDR3 contains 15 residues. CDR1 LGHNT and CDR2 FRNRAP come from the germline V gene. Here the CDR3 reads CASGPPSGINNEQYF. In DNA, the CDR3 is TGTGCTAGTGGCCCCCCCTCAGGGATCAACAACGAGCAGTACTTC.

The chain joins TRBV3-1 to TRBJ1-4; D perhaps matches TRBD1 (5 bases). Trimming pared 3 bases from V and 8 bases from J, leaving 19 bases between. The CDR3 is 16 residues long. Per germline, CDR1 LGHDT and CDR2 YNNKEL (reference sequence). Here the CDR3 reads CASSHGLPGRGEKLFF. Written as DNA, the CDR3 is TGTGCCAGCAGCCACGGTCTACCGGGGCGCGGAGAAAAACTGTTTTTT.

The chain has TRBV7-9 and TRBJ1-1; 8 bases align to TRBD1. CDR1 and CDR2 (germline): SEHNR, FQNEAQ (reference sequence). The CDR3 length is 16 residues. V lost 2 bases to trimming and J lost 1 base; unmatched junction nucleotides: 6. The CDR3, as DNA: TGTGCCAGCAGCTTAACGGGACAGGCTCGGAACACTGAAGCTTTCTTT. Its translation is CASSLTGQARNTEAFF.

The chain employs TRBV7-2 and TRBJ2-4; D gene uncertain. Germline CDR1 SGHTA, CDR2 FQGNSA. The CDR3 runs to 14 residues. V dropped 3 bases and J dropped 1 base, with 7 bases sitting between them. In DNA, the CDR3 is TGTGCCAGCAGCTTGGGTATCGCCAAAAACATTCAGTACTTC. Translated: CASSLGIAKNIQYF. Together with reference TRBV7-2 and TRBJ2-4, the CDR3 gives the full variable domain: GAGVSQSPSNKVTEKGKDVELRCDPISGHTALYWYRQSLGQGLEFLIYFQGNSAPDKSGLPSDRFSAERTGGSVSTLTIQRTQQEDSAVYLCASSLGIAKNIQYFGAGTRLSVL.

V usage is TRBV18 and J usage is TRBJ2-7; D is ambiguous. The CDR3 runs 12 residues. V was trimmed by 2 bases and J by 7 bases, leaving 9 bases between them. The germline V gene encodes CDR1 KGHSH and CDR2 LQKENI. CDR3: CASSPIATEQYF. The CDR3, as DNA: TGTGCCAGCTCACCAATAGCTACTGAGCAGTACTTC.